This T cell receptor (beta chain) appears in the sequencing data of a study of shared T cell receptors in the human thymus. Repertoires were generated with immunoSEQ multiplex PCR, while TCRdb's copy carries only in-frame clones and drops some. The data show 600,000 to 900,000 clones, approximately 83% seen once. V shed 4 bases and J 7 bases; nucleotides not matched to a gene: 9. Germline V CDR1 and CDR2: SQVTM, ANQGSEA. The CDR3 has 15 residues. The same sample was also studied in work on human thymus T cells. That paper states: V and J genes seemed to be used with bias in thymic and blood repertoires.

The TCR originated in a girl in the first two years of life with a congenital heart defect. The sequenced sample consisted of thymocytes. The chain carries TRBV29-1 and TRBJ2-1; TRBD1 matches 11 bases. The CDR3 is CSVGTDRGPRNEQFF. The DNA of the CDR3 is TGCAGCGTTGGGACGGACAGGGGGCCGAGGAATGAGCAGTTCTTC.